This record concerns one T cell receptor (beta chain) sequence. The specificity of this receptor is unknown. No base qualities exist here, and no much larger clone lies one base off it. V lost 2 bases and J lost 3 bases, and the count of bases not matched to a germline gene is 5. Taken from cysteine to phenylalanine, the CDR3 has 14 residues. Only the CDR3 region is kept as DNA, spanning 42 bases read in frame from base 1. The germline V gene (reference sequence) gives CDR1 as DFQATT and CDR2 as SNEGSKA. The library was prepared using 5' RACE. The sequencer was an Illumina HiSeq 2500. The second PCR ran for about 6 to 12 cycles and used a J-beta primer mix along with a sample-barcoded 5' primer. A template-switch 5' adaptor carrying 12 random nucleotides introduced a unique molecular identifier onto each TCR beta cDNA molecule. Each sample yielded at least 2.5 million CDR3-containing paired-end reads. First-strand cDNA synthesis was performed from all RNA using the Mint cDNA synthesis kit, with priming by a TRBC-specific oligonucleotide. All cDNA was treated with uracil-DNA glycosylase and then went through a first 18-cycle PCR with the universal primers M1SS and BC2_uni_R. Per the authors' processing: For normalization, 1 million high-quality reads, each with a distinct molecular identifier, were randomly selected from each sample. Instead of being binned into consensus sequences, reads that shared molecular identifiers were thrown out. MiTCR, set to a Q25 quality threshold and the strictest error-elimination algorithm, was used for CDR3 identification, clonotype clustering and error correction. A nonparametric unseen species model with Euler transformation was used to estimate lower-bound total TCR beta diversity. The public reads were quality trimmed at Q25 with fastp and then assembled into clones with MiXCR by TCRdb, keeping productive beta chains. Every CDR3 protein is listed once, alongside the most common genes and DNA of its rows. The V and J calls reflect TCRdb's pipeline rather than the authors' work. The sample table holds roughly 800,000 distinct CDR3 sequences, of which 58% were seen once. About 20% of the sample lies in the top ten.

The data originate from a study of blood T cells in healthy people across ages (dated by TCRdb to 2015 to 2017). Study-wide context: In model experiments, template switching captured about one uniquely barcoded TCR beta cDNA molecule for every two T cells. The study measured age-related changes in TCR beta repertoire diversity using deep sequencing normalized with unique cDNA molecular identifiers. Donors were grouped into four age groups: young (average 16 years), middle-aged (about 38), aged (around 66) and long-lived (approximately 75). The study analyzed two additional independent replicas of 1 million unique cDNA reads from the same blood draw for two donors, one aged 18 to 30 and one aged 80 or older. Donors of different ages were randomly distributed across sequencing lanes to avoid experimental bias. What the work shows at the level of the full study, not this receptor alone: Since profiling was done on bulk unsorted PBMCs, naive and antigen-experienced compartments could not be conclusively compared. Because the CMV infection status of the donors was unknown, age-related changes in expanded clonotypes may potentially have been confounded. Estimates of total diversity based on one million sequenced T cells were regarded as lower bounds and as underestimates. Compared with the aged group, the long-lived group had more naive CD4+ T cells, fewer expanded clones and increased TCR diversity, suggesting age selection. Observed TCR beta diversity per million T cells fell roughly linearly with age, and a significant reduction was already apparent by age around 44. The percentage of naive T cells measured by flow cytometry correlated strongly with observed TCR beta diversity.

The donors were roughly 38 Caucasian individuals from Russia, aged roughly 6 to 90 years, who were systemically healthy. Around 10 milliliters of peripheral blood were drawn from each donor into EDTA-treated Vacutainer tubes. Ficoll-Paque density-gradient centrifugation was used to isolate PBMCs, with at least 6.5 million per sample. Trizol reagent was used to extract total RNA from PBMCs, with at least 6 micrograms per sample. The percentages of naive CD45RAhigh/CD27high T cells were determined by flow cytometry on a PBMC aliquot from every donor. The specimen was blood. This receptor was identified in a man younger than 45 in good health. In this chain, TRBV20-1 is recombined with TRBJ2-7; TRBD2 matches 9 bases in the middle. The nucleotides are TGCAGTGCTAGACGTCCTAGCGGGAACTACGAGCAGTACTTC. Protein translation: CSARRPSGNYEQYF.